This is a list of T cell receptor beta chains from one sample in a study of shared clonotypes between healthy human individuals. The method was immunoSEQ multiplex PCR; TCRdb's version includes in-frame clones alone and lacks a portion of them. The repertoire holds over 2 million clones, 85% to 95% seen once, with roughly 1% in the top ten. Sequencing used naive CD8+ T cells sorted from blood. The receptor set was obtained from a man between 18 and 35 years old in good health. CDR3s include the opening cysteine and the closing phenylalanine or tryptophan. A D gene is named only where the DNA matches it firmly. Not every row has a clone size; where given, it reads once, few, many or a size class.

V gene,clone size,D gene,J gene,CDR3 DNA,CDR3 protein
TRBV9,.,.,TRBJ2-5,TGTGCCAGCAGCCCCAATCAAGAGACCCAGTACTTC,CASSPNQETQYF
TRBV7-8,.,TRBD1,TRBJ1-5,TGTGCCAGCAGCCCCCAGAGCAACAGGGGGCCTGGCAATCAGCCCCAGCATTTT,CASSPQSNRGPGNQPQHF
TRBV7-9,.,.,TRBJ1-1,TGTGCCAGCAGCGACGAGAGATCTCTGAACACTGAAGCTTTCTTT,CASSDERSLNTEAFF
TRBV15,.,TRBD1,TRBJ1-2,TGTGCCACCAGCACCCGGACAGGGGACTATGGCTACACCTTC,CATSTRTGDYGYTF
TRBV6-1,few,.,TRBJ1-1,TGTGCCAGCAGTGAATTCAGGAACACTGAAGCTTTCTTT,CASSEFRNTEAFF
TRBV7-8,.,.,TRBJ1-4,TGTGCCAGCAGCGTCGAGTGGGAAACAGAAAATAATGAAAAACTGTTTTTT,CASSVEWETENNEKLFF
TRBV7-7,.,TRBD1,TRBJ2-5,TGTGCTAGCAGCCCGTATGGGACAGGGGAAGGAGAGACCCAGTACTTC,CASSPYGTGEGETQYF
TRBV2,.,.,TRBJ2-2,TGTGCCACGACTTGGGGCCCGAACACCGGGGAGCTGTTTTTT,CATTWGPNTGELFF
TRBV11-2,.,.,TRBJ2-5,TGTGCCAGCAGCTTTAGCACGGGACTCGAAGAGGAGACCCAGTACTTC,CASSFSTGLEEETQYF
TRBV2,.,.,TRBJ2-7,TGTGCCAGCACCGGCCCCACTCGGACCTACGAGCAGTACTTC,CASTGPTRTYEQYF
TRBV9,.,TRBD2,TRBJ2-1,TGTGCCAGCAGCGTAGGGGGCGGGAGGGCCTACAATGAGCAGTTCTTC,CASSVGGGRAYNEQFF
TRBV28,.,.,TRBJ1-2,TGTGCCAGCAGATACAGGGTTGGTGTTCTGAACTATGGCTACACCTTC,CASRYRVGVLNYGYTF
TRBV5-6,once,.,TRBJ2-5,TGTGCCAGCAGTTTTCAGGGCCAAGAGACCCAGTACTTC,CASSFQGQETQYF
TRBV4-3,.,.,TRBJ2-7,TGCGCCAGCAGCCAAGATCTAGGTGAGGTCTCCTACGAGCAGTACTTC,CASSQDLGEVSYEQYF
TRBV6-5,.,.,TRBJ1-2,TGTGCCAGCAGCCCCAGTAACTATGGCTACACCTTC,CASSPSNYGYTF
TRBV14,.,.,TRBJ1-1,TGTGCCAGCAGCCAAGATCTAAGGAGCACTGAAGCTTTCTTT,CASSQDLRSTEAFF
TRBV29-1,once,TRBD1,TRBJ2-1,TGCAGCGTGGGACAGGGGGGTCTTAGTGAGCAGTTCTTC,CSVGQGGLSEQFF
TRBV4-1,.,.,TRBJ2-7,TGCGCCAGCAGCCAAGGCGGCCCCGGGACACTCTCCTACGAGCAGTACTTC,CASSQGGPGTLSYEQYF
TRBV19,.,.,TRBJ2-1,TGTGCCAGTAGTATGGAGACCTCCTACAATGAGCAGTTCTTC,CASSMETSYNEQFF
TRBV2,.,TRBD1,TRBJ1-3,TGTGCCAGCAGAAGGGACAGGGAAAGAAACACCATATATTTT,CASRRDRERNTIYF
TRBV30,.,.,TRBJ1-2,TGTGCCTGGAGTGCGGGGCTAGAGGTCGCCTTC,CAWSAGLEVAF
TRBV6-5,.,.,TRBJ1-3,TGTGCCAGCAGTTACGGGGCAGATCCAGGAAACACCATATATTTT,CASSYGADPGNTIYF
TRBV27,.,TRBD1,TRBJ1-2,TGTGCCAGCAGTTTAGGACAGGGGTTCGGTGGCTACACCTTC,CASSLGQGFGGYTF
TRBV9,.,.,TRBJ2-7,TGTGCCAGCAGCGGCCGGGACGGCCCCTACGAGCAGTACTTC,CASSGRDGPYEQYF
TRBV9,.,TRBD2,TRBJ2-3,TGTGCCAGCAGCGTAGTGCCTAGCGGGTGGGAGGGCACAGATACGCAGTATTTT,CASSVVPSGWEGTDTQYF
TRBV14,.,TRBD2,TRBJ2-3,TGTGCCAGCAGCCAAAGGCTAGCGGGGGGCACAGATACGCAGTATTTT,CASSQRLAGGTDTQYF
TRBV19,.,.,TRBJ1-2,TGTGCCAGTTGGGACGGAAACTATGGCTACACCTTC,CASWDGNYGYTF
TRBV7-9,.,.,TRBJ2-7,TGTGCCAGCAGCTTCGAGCCCACGGGACATGGCTACGAGCAGTACTTC,CASSFEPTGHGYEQYF
TRBV9,.,TRBD2,TRBJ2-2,TGTGCCAGCAGCGTCAAGCTAGCGGGAAATCGGGAGCTGTTTTTT,CASSVKLAGNRELFF
TRBV7-8,.,.,TRBJ1-5,TGTGCCAGCAGCCCCTACGGCAGGGATAGCAATCAGCCCCAGCATTTT,CASSPYGRDSNQPQHF
TRBV7-9,.,.,TRBJ2-7,TGTGCCAGCGAAAAGCAGGAAACCTACGAGCAGTACTTC,CASEKQETYEQYF
TRBV5-4,once,TRBD1,TRBJ2-5,TGTGCCAGCAGCTTGGACAGGGGGCAAGAGACCCAGTACTTC,CASSLDRGQETQYF
TRBV28,.,.,TRBJ2-2,TGTGCCAGCAGTTTAAGCCCGCTCGAAGGGCACGGGGAGCTGTTTTTT,CASSLSPLEGHGELFF
TRBV6-5,.,.,TRBJ1-2,TGTGCCAGCAGTTACTCAAGGCAGTCGGACTATGGCTACACCTTC,CASSYSRQSDYGYTF
TRBV6-6,.,.,TRBJ2-7,TGTGCCAGCAGTTATGACTACAACGACGAGCAGTACTTC,CASSYDYNDEQYF
TRBV4-3,.,TRBD2,TRBJ2-7,TGCGCCAGCAGCCAAGATTGGGACTACACCTACGAGCAGTACTTC,CASSQDWDYTYEQYF
TRBV4-3,.,.,TRBJ2-7,TGCGCCAGCAGCCAAGGGGCGGGACTTAACTATTACGAGCAGTACTTC,CASSQGAGLNYYEQYF
TRBV6-5,.,.,TRBJ1-2,TGTGCCAGCAGTGCCTCTTCAGAGAACTATGGCTACACCTTC,CASSASSENYGYTF
TRBV7-3,.,TRBD2,TRBJ2-7,TGTGCCAGCAGCCCCAATGGACTAGCGGGGGGGCAGTACTTC,CASSPNGLAGGQYF
TRBV10-1,.,.,TRBJ2-2,TGCGCCAGCAGTGCGGAGAGTGGTCCGAACACCGGGGAGCTGTTTTTT,CASSAESGPNTGELFF
TRBV7-2,.,.,TRBJ2-1,TGTGCCAGCAGCTTCACGTCTCGAGTCTTGTACAATGAGCAGTTCTTC,CASSFTSRVLYNEQFF
TRBV11-1,.,.,TRBJ1-2,TGTGCCAGCAGCTTTGGGGCAGGTCGGGGCTACACCTTC,CASSFGAGRGYTF